Reported below is one T cell receptor (beta chain). No antigen is known for it. No much larger clone is present one base from it, and per-base qualities are unavailable. This specimen belongs to a study of CD8+ T cells in alopecia areata (dated by TCRdb to 2017 to 2018). Concerning the study at large: Treated patients were enrolled in an open-label pilot trial of oral tofacitinib, 5 to 10 mg twice daily, for moderate-to-severe alopecia areata. Tofacitinib was given for 6 to 18 months, followed by 6 months of follow-up off drug to assess delayed response and recurrence. RNA was obtained with the PAXgene miRNA kit for fixed scalp, the miRNeasy kit for PBMCs, and the RNeasy kit for mouse skin. On the human side, TCRbeta sequencing was run on scalp tissue and on sorted CD4+ and CD8+ peripheral blood T cells from healthy controls and from alopecia areata patients with either patchy or totalis/universalis disease. TCRbeta CDR3 regions were amplified by immunoSEQ multiplex PCR with 35 Vbeta forward and 13 Jbeta reverse primers. Biopsies were taken from tofacitinib-treated patients at baseline and at 4 and 24 weeks of treatment, and a later scalp biopsy was taken in several of the tofacitinib-treated patients. The study used high-throughput TCRbeta sequencing to examine T cell clonal expansion in alopecia areata, in both the C3H/HeJ mouse model and human patients. The SALT score, which quantifies the percentage of affected scalp surface area, was used to measure disease severity in treated patients. Clonality in the scalp was compared among normal scalp (n=4), patchy alopecia areata scalp (n=8), and alopecia totalis/universalis scalp (n=8). Findings and caveats that apply to the study as a whole: Many expanded lesional clones persisted in scalp and blood during tofacitinib treatment, which may partly explain relapse after stopping treatment. Resident alphabeta T cells in normal human skin are also sequenced, complicating scalp TCR repertoire analysis, unlike mouse skin dominated by gammadelta T cells. Because the treated cohort was small and had just a single nonresponder, larger studies are needed to establish links between baseline CD8+ expansion and response. Scalp clonality and the number of expanded CD8+ clones among the top 100 scalp clones were significantly decreased by tofacitinib. Lesional scalp, especially in alopecia totalis/universalis, showed higher clonality and more expanded CD8+ clones than normal scalp, suggesting antigenic drive. Compared with mice, TCR sequences shared between patients were less clear, possibly partly because of HLA diversity across the patient population.

The label giving this sample's time point can be read as: around 29 days on oral tofacitinib. What this sample's treatment or condition label stands for: oral pan-JAK inhibitor, 5-10 mg twice daily. Lesional scalp punch biopsies and peripheral blood were obtained from alopecia areata patients. Human scalp biopsies went straight into PAXgene tissue containers for immediate fixation. V is reduced by 5 bases and J by 5 bases, leaving a spacing of 12 bases between them. For CDR1 and CDR2, the germline V gene lists SGHAT and FQNNGV. The CDR3 spans 13 residues, from the cysteine through the phenylalanine. Left in the record is the CDR3 DNA by itself, 39 bases read in frame from the first base. Preparation of the library involved the immunoSEQ multiplex PCR assay. For TCR sequencing, RNA was extracted from every sample and reverse transcribed into cDNA to serve as template. SuperScript III was used for first-strand cDNA synthesis, primed with a 2:1 mix of oligo-dT and random hexamers. A synthetic immune receptor repertoire was used to assess amplification bias, and residual bias was removed computationally. Regarding the original processing steps: After raw reads were preprocessed to remove errors, the CDR3 was defined following IMGT conventions as running from the conserved cysteine to phenylalanine. Clonality was computed by normalizing Shannon entropy by log2 of the number of productive unique TCRs and subtracting the result from 1. Scalp TCRbeta sequences were cross-referenced with sorted blood CD4 and CD8 repertoires so that the CD4 or CD8 identity of scalp clones could be inferred. Here the immuneACCESS table is served through TCRdb, limited to in-frame sequences with V and J called. Missing clones are a known gap in these copies; in checked studies unresolved V genes cover under half, and the rest lacks a known reason. The DNA was the basis for D and trimming; V, J and clone size are from that table. This sample is represented by over 5,500 clones; roughly 70% of them were singletons. 15% to 20% of the sample goes to the ten largest clones.

The chain uses TRBV11-2 and TRBJ1-2; TRBD1 might be the D gene, on 5 matching bases. Sequenced here: skin, sampled at week 4, from a patient treated with tofacitinib. This TCR derives from a human donor with alopecia areata. This receptor carries the CDR3 CASSPQALYGYTF. The DNA is TGTGCCAGCAGCCCACAGGCGCTGTATGGCTACACCTTC.